This T cell receptor beta chain was sequenced in a study of T-cell reconstitution after alpha-beta-depleted transplantation in children. Germline V gene sequence: CDR1 DFQATT, CDR2 SNEGSKA (reference sequence). The germline V and J ends were trimmed by 3 bases and 3 bases, with 12 bases remaining between them. CDR3 length equals 14 residues. Library preparation (for TCRbeta) was performed with unique molecular identifiers. TCRdb re-called the PCR reads with MiXCR, one entry per CDR3 protein. The sample lists 440,000 or so distinct CDR3 sequences, about a tenth occurring once. This clonotype was detected ten times or more.

The chain is built from TRBV20-1 and TRBJ2-1, with D tentatively TRBD2 (6 bases). This material consisted of PBMCs from the stem cell graft donor, taken from the stem cell graft. The TCR originated in a human donor who donated a stem cell graft to a child with acute myeloid leukemia. The CDR3: CSASKGAGYNEQFF. CDR3 nucleotides: TGCAGTGCTAGCAAGGGAGCGGGCTACAATGAGCAGTTCTTC.